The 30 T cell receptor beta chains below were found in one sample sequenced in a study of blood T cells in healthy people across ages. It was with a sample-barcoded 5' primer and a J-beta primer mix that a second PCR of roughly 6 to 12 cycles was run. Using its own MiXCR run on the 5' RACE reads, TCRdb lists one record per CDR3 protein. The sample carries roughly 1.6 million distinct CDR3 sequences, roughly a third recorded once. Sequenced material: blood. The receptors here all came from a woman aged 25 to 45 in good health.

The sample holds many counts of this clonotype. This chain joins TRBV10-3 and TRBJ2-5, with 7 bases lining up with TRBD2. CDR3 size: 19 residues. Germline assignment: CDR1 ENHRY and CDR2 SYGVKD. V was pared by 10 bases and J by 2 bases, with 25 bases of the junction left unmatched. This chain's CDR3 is CATAFPPSGAQTLQETQYF. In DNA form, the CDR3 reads TGTGCCACCGCATTCCCCCCTAGCGGTGCGCAAACCCTACAAGAGACCCAGTACTTC.

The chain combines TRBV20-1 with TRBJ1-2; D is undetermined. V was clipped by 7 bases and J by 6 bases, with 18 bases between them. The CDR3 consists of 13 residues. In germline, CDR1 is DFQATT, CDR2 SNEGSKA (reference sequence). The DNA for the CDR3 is TGCAGTGTCCCGAGCCAATTGCTGAATGGCTACACCTTC. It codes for CSVPSQLLNGYTF.

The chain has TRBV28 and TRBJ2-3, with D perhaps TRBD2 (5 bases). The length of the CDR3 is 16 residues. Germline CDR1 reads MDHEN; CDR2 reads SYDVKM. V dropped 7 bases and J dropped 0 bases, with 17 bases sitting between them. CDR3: CASNFRVRRSTDTQYF. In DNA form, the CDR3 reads TGTGCCAGCAACTTTCGGGTGAGGAGGAGCACAGATACGCAGTATTTT. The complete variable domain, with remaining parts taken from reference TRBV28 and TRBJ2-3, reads DVKVTQSSRYLVKRTGEKVFLECVQDMDHENMFWYRQDPGLGLRLIYFSYDVKMKEKGDIPEGYSVSREKKERFSLILESASTNQTSMYLCASNFRVRRSTDTQYFGPGTRLTVL.

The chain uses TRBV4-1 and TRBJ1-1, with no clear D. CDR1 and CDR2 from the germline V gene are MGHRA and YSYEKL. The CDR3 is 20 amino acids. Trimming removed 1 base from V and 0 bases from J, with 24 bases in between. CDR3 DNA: TGCGCCAGCAGCCAAGGAGTTTTAGGGTCTTTCACAGTGATGAACACTGAAGCTTTCTTT. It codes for CASSQGVLGSFTVMNTEAFF.

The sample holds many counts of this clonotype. The CDR3 DNA reads TGCAGTGCTACCCAAACTAGCGGAGCCTCCTACGAGCAGTACTTC. Translation: CSATQTSGASYEQYF. The V gene is TRBV20-1, the J gene TRBJ2-7, with 8 positions matching TRBD2. V was pared by 4 bases and J by 0 bases, with 8 bases of the junction left unmatched. Looked up from germline, CDR1 is DFQATT and CDR2 is SNEGSKA (reference sequence). This CDR3 is 15 amino acids long.

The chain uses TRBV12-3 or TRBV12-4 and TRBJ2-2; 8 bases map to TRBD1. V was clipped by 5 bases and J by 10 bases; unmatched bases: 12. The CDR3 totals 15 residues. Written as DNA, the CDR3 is TGTGCCAGCAGTCACACGACAGGGGCCGGCGAGGAGCTGTTTTTT. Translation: CASSHTTGAGEELFF.

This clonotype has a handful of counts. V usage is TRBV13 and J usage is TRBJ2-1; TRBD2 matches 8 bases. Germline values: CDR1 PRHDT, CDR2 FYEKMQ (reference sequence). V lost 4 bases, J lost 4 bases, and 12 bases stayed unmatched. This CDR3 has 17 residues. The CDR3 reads CASSSSGLGREYNEQFF. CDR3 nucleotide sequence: TGTGCCAGCAGCTCCTCGGGACTAGGGAGAGAATACAATGAGCAGTTCTTC.

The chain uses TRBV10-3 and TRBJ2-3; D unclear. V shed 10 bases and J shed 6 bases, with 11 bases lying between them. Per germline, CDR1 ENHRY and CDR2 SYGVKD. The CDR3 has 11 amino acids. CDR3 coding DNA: TGTGCCACACTCCAAGCGGATACGCAGTATTTT. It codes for CATLQADTQYF.

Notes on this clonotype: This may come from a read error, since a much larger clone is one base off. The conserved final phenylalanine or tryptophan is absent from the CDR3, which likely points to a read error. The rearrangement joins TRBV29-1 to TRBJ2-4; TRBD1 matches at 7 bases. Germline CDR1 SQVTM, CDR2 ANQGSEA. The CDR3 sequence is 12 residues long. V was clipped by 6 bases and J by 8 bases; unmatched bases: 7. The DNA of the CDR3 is TGCAGCGTCTCCATCGACAGGGACATTCAGTACTGC. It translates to CSVSIDRDIQYC.

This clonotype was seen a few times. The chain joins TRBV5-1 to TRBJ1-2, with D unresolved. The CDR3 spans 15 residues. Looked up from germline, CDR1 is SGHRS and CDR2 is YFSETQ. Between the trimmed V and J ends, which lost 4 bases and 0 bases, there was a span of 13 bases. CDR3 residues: CASSRRGEANYGYTF. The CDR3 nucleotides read TGCGCCAGCAGCCGGCGGGGTGAAGCTAACTATGGCTACACCTTC.

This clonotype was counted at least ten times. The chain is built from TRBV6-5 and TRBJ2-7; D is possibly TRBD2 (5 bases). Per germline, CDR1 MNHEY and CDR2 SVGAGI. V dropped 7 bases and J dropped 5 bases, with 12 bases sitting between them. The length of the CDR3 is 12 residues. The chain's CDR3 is CASNPPGDEQYF. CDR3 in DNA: TGTGCCAGCAATCCTCCCGGGGACGAGCAGTACTTC.

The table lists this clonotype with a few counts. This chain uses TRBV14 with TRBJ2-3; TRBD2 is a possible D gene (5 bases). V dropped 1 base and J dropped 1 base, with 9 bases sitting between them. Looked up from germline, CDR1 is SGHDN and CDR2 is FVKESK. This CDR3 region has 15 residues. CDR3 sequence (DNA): TGTGCCAGCAGCCAAGCGGGGATTGGCACAGATACGCAGTATTTT. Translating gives CASSQAGIGTDTQYF.

CDR3 residues: CASSLVSLRNEQFF. The CDR3 nucleotides read TGTGCCAGCAGCTTAGTCAGTTTGAGGAATGAGCAGTTCTTC. This chain uses TRBV7-9 with TRBJ2-1; D unclear. Germline V gene data show CDR1 as SEHNR and CDR2 as FQNEAQ (reference sequence). V was cut by 1 base and J by 7 bases, with 11 bases left in between. The CDR3 extends over 14 amino acids.

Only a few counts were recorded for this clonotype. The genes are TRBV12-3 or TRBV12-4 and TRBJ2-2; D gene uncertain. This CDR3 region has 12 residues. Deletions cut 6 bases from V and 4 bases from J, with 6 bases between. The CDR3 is CASSESTGELFF. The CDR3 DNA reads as TGTGCCAGCAGCGAGAGCACCGGGGAGCTGTTTTTT.

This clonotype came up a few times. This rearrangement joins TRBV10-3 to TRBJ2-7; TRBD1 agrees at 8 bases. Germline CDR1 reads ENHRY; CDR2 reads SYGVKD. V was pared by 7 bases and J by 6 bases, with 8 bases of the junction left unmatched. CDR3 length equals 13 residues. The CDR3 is CAINGQGLGEQYF. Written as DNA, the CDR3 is TGTGCCATCAACGGACAGGGCCTGGGCGAGCAGTACTTC.

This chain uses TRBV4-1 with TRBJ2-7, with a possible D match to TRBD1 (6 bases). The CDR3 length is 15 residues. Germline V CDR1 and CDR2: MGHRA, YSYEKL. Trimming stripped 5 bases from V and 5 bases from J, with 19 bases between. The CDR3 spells CASSALRGKVDEQYF. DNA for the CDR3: TGCGCCAGCAGCGCCCTCAGGGGAAAGGTCGACGAGCAGTACTTC.

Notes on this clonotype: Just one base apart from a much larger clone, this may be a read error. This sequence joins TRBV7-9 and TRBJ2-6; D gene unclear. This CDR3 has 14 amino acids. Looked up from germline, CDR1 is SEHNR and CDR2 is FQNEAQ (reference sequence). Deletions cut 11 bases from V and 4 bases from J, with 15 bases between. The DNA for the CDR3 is TGTGCCCGCATCCCTATAGGGGGGGCCAACGTCCTGACTTTC. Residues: CARIPIGGANVLTF.

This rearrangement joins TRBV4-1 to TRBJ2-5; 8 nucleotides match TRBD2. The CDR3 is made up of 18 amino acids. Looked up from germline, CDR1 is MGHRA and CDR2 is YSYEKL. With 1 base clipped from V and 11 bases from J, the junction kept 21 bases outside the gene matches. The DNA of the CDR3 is TGCGCCAGCAGCCAAGTCCCCCACGGGGGGGGTGGTTACAATGAGCAGTACTTC. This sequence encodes CASSQVPHGGGGYNEQYF.

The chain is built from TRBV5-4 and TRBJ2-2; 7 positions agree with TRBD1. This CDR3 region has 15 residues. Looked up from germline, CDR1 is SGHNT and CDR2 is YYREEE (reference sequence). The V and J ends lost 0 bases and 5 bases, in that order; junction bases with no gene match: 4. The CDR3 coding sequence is TGTGCCAGCAGCTTGGTGGGACAGATTACCGGGGAGCTGTTTTTT. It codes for CASSLVGQITGELFF.

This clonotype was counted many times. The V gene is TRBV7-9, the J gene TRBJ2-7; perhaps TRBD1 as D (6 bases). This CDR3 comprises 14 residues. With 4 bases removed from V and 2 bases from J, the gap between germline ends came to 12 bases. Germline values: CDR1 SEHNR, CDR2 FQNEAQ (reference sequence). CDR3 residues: CASSSGQHAYEQYF. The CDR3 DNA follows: TGTGCCAGCAGCTCCGGACAGCACGCCTACGAGCAGTACTTC.

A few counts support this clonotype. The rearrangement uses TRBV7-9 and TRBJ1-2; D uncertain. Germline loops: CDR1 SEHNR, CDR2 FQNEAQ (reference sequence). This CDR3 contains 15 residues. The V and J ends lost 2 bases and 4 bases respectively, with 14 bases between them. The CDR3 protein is CASSLRDLPLYGYTF. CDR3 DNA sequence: TGTGCCAGCAGCTTAAGGGATCTCCCCCTCTATGGCTACACCTTC.

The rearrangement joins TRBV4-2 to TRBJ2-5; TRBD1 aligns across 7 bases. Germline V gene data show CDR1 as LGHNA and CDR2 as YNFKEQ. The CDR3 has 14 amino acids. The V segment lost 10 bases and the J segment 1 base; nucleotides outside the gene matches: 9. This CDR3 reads CAISEGQIQETQYF. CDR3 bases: TGTGCCATCAGTGAGGGACAGATCCAAGAGACCCAGTACTTC.

The CDR3, as DNA: TGCGCCAGCAGAGTTGGGGAGAACACTGAAGCTTTCTTT. Its translation: CASRVGENTEAFF. The chain has TRBV5-1 and TRBJ1-1; no reliable D call. From germline, CDR1 is SGHRS and CDR2 YFSETQ. The CDR3 is made up of 13 amino acids. The germline V and J ends were trimmed by 5 bases and 1 base, with 9 bases remaining between them. The full variable domain, rest sourced from reference TRBV5-1 and TRBJ1-1, is KAGVTQTPRYLIKTRGQQVTLSCSPISGHRSVSWYQQTPGQGLQFLFEYFSETQRNKGNFPGRFSGRQFSNSRSEMNVSTLELGDSALYLCASRVGENTEAFFGQGTRLTVV.

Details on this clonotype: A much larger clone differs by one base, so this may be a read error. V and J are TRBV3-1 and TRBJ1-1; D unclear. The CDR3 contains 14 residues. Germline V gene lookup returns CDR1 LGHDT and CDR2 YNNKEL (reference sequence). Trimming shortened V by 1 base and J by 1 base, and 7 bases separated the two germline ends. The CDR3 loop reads CASSQGETNTEAFF. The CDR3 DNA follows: TGTGCCAGCAGCCAAGGGGAGACGAACACTGAAGCTTTCTTT.

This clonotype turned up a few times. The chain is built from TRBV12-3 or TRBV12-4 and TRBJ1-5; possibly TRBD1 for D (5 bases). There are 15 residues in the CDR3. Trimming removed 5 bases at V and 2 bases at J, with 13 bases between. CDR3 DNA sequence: TGTGCCAGCAGTGGGGGGGGGTTAGGCAATCAGCCCCAGCATTTT. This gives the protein CASSGGGLGNQPQHF.

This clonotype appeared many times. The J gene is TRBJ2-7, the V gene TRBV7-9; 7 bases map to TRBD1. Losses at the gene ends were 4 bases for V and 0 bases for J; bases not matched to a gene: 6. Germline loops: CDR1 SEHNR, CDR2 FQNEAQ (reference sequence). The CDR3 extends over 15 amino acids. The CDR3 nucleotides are TGTGCCAGCAGCTCGACGACAGGGACCTCCTACGAGCAGTACTTC. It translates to CASSSTTGTSYEQYF.

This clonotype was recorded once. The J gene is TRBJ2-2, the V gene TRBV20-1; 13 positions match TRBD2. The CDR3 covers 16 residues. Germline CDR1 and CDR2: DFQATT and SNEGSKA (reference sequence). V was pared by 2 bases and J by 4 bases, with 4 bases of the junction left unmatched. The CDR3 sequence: CSARTSGGAPTGELFF. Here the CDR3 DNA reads TGCAGTGCTAGAACTAGCGGGGGGGCGCCCACCGGGGAGCTGTTTTTT.

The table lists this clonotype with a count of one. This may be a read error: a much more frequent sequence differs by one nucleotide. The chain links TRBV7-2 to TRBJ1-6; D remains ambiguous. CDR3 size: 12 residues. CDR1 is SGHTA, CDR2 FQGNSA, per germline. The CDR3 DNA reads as TGTGCCACCAGCCCCTATAATTCACCCCTCCACTTT. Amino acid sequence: CATSPYNSPLHF.

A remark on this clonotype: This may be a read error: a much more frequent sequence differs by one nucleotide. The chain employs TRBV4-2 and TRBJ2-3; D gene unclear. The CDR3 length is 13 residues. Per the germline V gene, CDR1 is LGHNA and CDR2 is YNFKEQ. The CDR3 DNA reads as TGTGCCAGCAGCCAAGAAGTACCGGATACGCGGTATTTT. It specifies CASSQEVPDTRYF.

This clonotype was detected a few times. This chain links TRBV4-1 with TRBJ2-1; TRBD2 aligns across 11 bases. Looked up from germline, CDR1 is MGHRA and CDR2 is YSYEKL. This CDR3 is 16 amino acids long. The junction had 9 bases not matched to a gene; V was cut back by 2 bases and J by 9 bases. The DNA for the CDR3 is TGCGCCAGCAGCCAAAGGGGGACTAGCGGCCTCGGTGAGCAGTTCTTC. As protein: CASSQRGTSGLGEQFF.